One and the same sample provided the 17 T cell receptor beta chains below, sequenced in a study of Graves' ophthalmopathy and Graves' hyperthyroidism. Amplification of the TCR beta CDR3 regions used RNA transcripts (as template). Investigators did first-round RT-PCR with HTBI primers, then second-round multiplex PCR. A single record per CDR3 protein comes from TCRdb applying MiXCR to the multiplex PCR reads. The data contain 340,000 or so distinct CDR3 sequences, 17% of them seen just once; the ten biggest clones take up 9% to 15%. The sample comprised peripheral blood. These receptors all come from an adult man with Graves' ophthalmopathy.

Only a few counts were recorded for this clonotype. V gene TRBV13 combines with J gene TRBJ2-7, with 9 bases aligning to TRBD1. The CDR3 spans 17 residues. Trimming removed 5 bases from V and 7 bases from J; junction bases left unmatched: 18. CDR1 is PRHDT, CDR2 FYEKMQ, per germline (reference sequence). CDR3 protein: CASSPPGLRGQGWEQYF. CDR3 in DNA: TGTGCCAGCAGCCCCCCGGGGTTAAGGGGACAGGGATGGGAGCAGTACTTC. Full variable domain (missing parts from reference TRBV13 and TRBJ2-7): AAGVIQSPRHLIKEKRETATLKCYPIPRHDTVYWYQQGPGQDPQFLISFYEKMQSDKGSIPDRFSAQQFSDYHSELNMSSLELGDSALYFCASSPPGLRGQGWEQYFGPGTRLTVT.

The rearrangement joins TRBV12-3 or TRBV12-4 to TRBJ1-5; D may be TRBD1 (5 bases). The V and J ends lost 4 bases and 2 bases respectively, with 12 bases between them. This CDR3 has 15 residues. CDR3 DNA: TGTGCCAGCAGTTACACAGGTCCTGGCAATCAGCCCCAGCATTTT. Amino acid sequence: CASSYTGPGNQPQHF.

The table lists this clonotype with many counts. The chain carries TRBV20-1 and TRBJ1-6; D is unresolved. This CDR3 comprises 16 residues. CDR1 and CDR2 from the germline V gene are DFQATT and SNEGSKA (reference sequence). Trimming shortened V by 1 base and J by 5 bases, and 15 bases separated the two germline ends. The CDR3 loop is CSARAQTGVDNSPLHF. CDR3 in DNA: TGCAGTGCTAGAGCCCAGACGGGTGTGGATAATTCACCCCTCCACTTT.

This clonotype was seen many times. The J gene is TRBJ1-1, the V gene TRBV29-1; TRBD1 aligns across 12 bases. This CDR3 is built from 18 residues. V shed 5 bases and J 0 bases; nucleotides not matched to a gene: 13. Germline V lookup: CDR1 SQVTM, CDR2 ANQGSEA. For the CDR3, the DNA is TGCAGCGTTTTGGGCAAAGGGACAGGGGGCGGCGTGAACACTGAAGCTTTCTTT. It is translated as CSVLGKGTGGGVNTEAFF. Supplemented by reference TRBV29-1 and TRBJ1-1, the full variable domain reads SAVISQKPSRDICQRGTSLTIQCQVDSQVTMMFWYRQQPGQSLTLIATANQGSEATYESGFVIDKFPISRPNLTFSTLTVSNMSPEDSSIYLCSVLGKGTGGGVNTEAFFGQGTRLTVV.

This clonotype was seen ten or more times. The chain employs TRBV4-1 and TRBJ1-3; possible D gene TRBD1, 5 bases. From germline, CDR1 is MGHRA and CDR2 YSYEKL. Trimming took 2 bases from V and 2 from J, leaving 10 bases between them. The CDR3 sequence is 15 residues long. CDR3 residues: CASSQSGGAGNTIYF. In DNA form, the CDR3 reads TGCGCCAGCAGCCAAAGCGGGGGTGCTGGAAACACCATATATTTT.

This clonotype was found many times. The chain carries TRBV6-5 and TRBJ2-4; TRBD1 is a possible D gene (6 bases). Germline values: CDR1 MNHEY, CDR2 SVGAGI. V was cut by 2 bases and J by 5 bases, with 16 bases left in between. The CDR3 length is 16 residues. In DNA form, the CDR3 reads TGTGCCAGCAGTTACGGAAAGAGCAGGGGTGAAAACATTCAGTACTTC. Protein product: CASSYGKSRGENIQYF.

This clonotype has at least ten counts. The rearrangement uses TRBV6-2 or TRBV6-3 and TRBJ1-1, with 7 bases that match TRBD1. Trimming at V came to 5 bases and at J to 1 base, leaving 7 bases not matched to a gene. This CDR3 is 15 amino acids long. Germline CDR1 MNHEY, CDR2 SVGEGT. CDR3: CASSHRTGENTEAFF. CDR3 coding DNA: TGTGCCAGCAGTCACAGGACAGGCGAGAACACTGAAGCTTTCTTT.

The sample holds many counts of this clonotype. The CDR3 here is CASSPGAESYEQYF. DNA for the CDR3: TGTGCCAGCAGCCCAGGGGCAGAGTCCTACGAGCAGTACTTC. The chain carries TRBV4-2 and TRBJ2-7; possibly TRBD1 for D (6 bases). CDR1 is LGHNA and CDR2 is YNFKEQ in the germline V gene. The CDR3 runs to 14 residues. V was trimmed by 4 bases and J by 1 base, leaving 11 bases between them.

This clonotype was detected only once. CDR3 region: CSAQNAGGAETQYF. CDR3 coding DNA: TGCAGTGCCCAAAACGCGGGGGGGGCCGAGACCCAGTACTTC. V usage is TRBV20-1 and J usage is TRBJ2-5, with 9 bases aligning to TRBD2. V lost 6 bases, J lost 5 bases, and 10 bases stayed unmatched. The length of the CDR3 is 14 residues. Germline loops: CDR1 DFQATT, CDR2 SNEGSKA (reference sequence).

This clonotype appeared many times. V is TRBV2 and J is TRBJ1-1, with 10 bases matching TRBD1. CDR1 is SNHLY and CDR2 is FYNNEI in the germline V gene. V gave up 6 bases and J gave up 7 bases; unmatched junction bases: 14. The CDR3 spans 16 residues. This CDR3 is CASSYLPGTGEGEAFF. The CDR3 bases are TGTGCCAGCAGCTATCTACCCGGGACAGGGGAAGGTGAAGCTTTCTTT.

This clonotype has a count of ten or more. The chain employs TRBV29-1 and TRBJ1-5; possible D gene TRBD1, 6 bases. With 4 bases removed from V and 1 base from J, the gap between germline ends came to 8 bases. The CDR3 is 13 amino acids. CDR1 and CDR2 (germline): SQVTM, ANQGSEA. CDR3 DNA sequence: TGCAGCGTTGGGGGGGCCAGCAATCAGCCCCAGCATTTT. Translation gives CSVGGASNQPQHF.

This clonotype was picked up many times. The chain uses TRBV30 and TRBJ1-2; D possibly corresponds to TRBD1 (5 bases). Deletions cut 2 bases from V and 12 bases from J, with 25 bases between. Germline lookup yields CDR1 GTSNPN and CDR2 SVGIG (reference sequence). This CDR3 is 15 amino acids long. CDR3 in amino acids: CAWSTPVPGGRLDTF. Here the CDR3 DNA reads TGTGCCTGGAGTACTCCCGTCCCCGGGGGACGGCTCGACACCTTC.

About this clonotype itself: A much larger clonotype is one base distant, so this may be a read error. The chain joins TRBV29-1 to TRBJ1-1; D possibly corresponds to TRBD1 (6 bases). The germline V gene has CDR1 SQVTM and CDR2 ANQGSEA. The CDR3 is 15 amino acids. In DNA form, the CDR3 reads TGCATCGTAATAACAGGGATTGGAGTGAACACTGAAGCTTTCTTT. As protein: CIVITGIGVNTEAFF.

This sequence joins TRBV15 and TRBJ2-5; 7 nucleotides match TRBD1. The CDR3 contains 15 residues. Per the germline V gene, CDR1 is LNHNV and CDR2 is YYDKDF (reference sequence). V shed 0 bases and J 5 bases; nucleotides not matched to a gene: 6. The chain's CDR3 is CATSRERGQIETQYF. The DNA of the CDR3 is TGTGCCACCAGCAGAGAGAGGGGGCAGATCGAGACCCAGTACTTC.

Many counts were recorded for this clonotype. This chain connects TRBV27 to TRBJ2-2; D remains ambiguous. The CDR3 has 17 amino acids. The germline V gene encodes CDR1 MNHEY and CDR2 SMNVEV (reference sequence). Trimming took 4 bases from V and 6 from J, leaving 21 bases between them. CDR3 loop: CASSWGLPQPPPGELFF. Here the CDR3 DNA reads TGTGCCAGCAGTTGGGGTCTTCCGCAGCCTCCACCCGGGGAGCTGTTTTTT.

This clonotype was picked up many times. The chain combines TRBV10-3 with TRBJ2-2, with D possibly TRBD1 on 5 matching bases. V was trimmed by 2 bases and J by 5 bases, leaving 12 bases between them. The CDR3 spans 15 residues. Looked up from germline, CDR1 is ENHRY and CDR2 is SYGVKD. CDR3 in amino acids: CAISEGAQGTGELFF. The CDR3 region has the DNA TGTGCCATCAGTGAGGGGGCCCAGGGTACCGGGGAGCTGTTTTTT.

This clonotype was seen ten or more times. The chain employs TRBV11-2 and TRBJ2-5, with 11 bases aligning to TRBD1. CDR3 length: 18 amino acids. Germline CDR1 and CDR2: SGHAT and FQNNGV. The V and J ends lost 5 bases and 1 base, in that order; junction bases with no gene match: 12. The CDR3 DNA reads as TGTGCCAGCAGCCTAATTCCGACCGGGACAGGGGGCCAAGAGACCCAGTACTTC. Translated: CASSLIPTGTGGQETQYF.